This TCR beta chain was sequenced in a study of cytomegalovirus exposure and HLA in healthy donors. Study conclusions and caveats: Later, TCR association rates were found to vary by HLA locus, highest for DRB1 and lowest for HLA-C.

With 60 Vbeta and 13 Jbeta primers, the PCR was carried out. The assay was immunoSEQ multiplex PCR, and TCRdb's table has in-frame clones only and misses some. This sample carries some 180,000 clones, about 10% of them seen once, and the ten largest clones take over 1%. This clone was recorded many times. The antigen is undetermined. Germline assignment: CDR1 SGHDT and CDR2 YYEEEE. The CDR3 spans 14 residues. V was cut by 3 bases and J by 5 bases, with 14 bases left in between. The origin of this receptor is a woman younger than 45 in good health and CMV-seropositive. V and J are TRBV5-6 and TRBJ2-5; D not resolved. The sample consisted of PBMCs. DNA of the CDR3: TGTGCCAGCAGCTCAGCCTCAGGTGGGGAGACCCAGTACTTC. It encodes CASSSASGGETQYF.